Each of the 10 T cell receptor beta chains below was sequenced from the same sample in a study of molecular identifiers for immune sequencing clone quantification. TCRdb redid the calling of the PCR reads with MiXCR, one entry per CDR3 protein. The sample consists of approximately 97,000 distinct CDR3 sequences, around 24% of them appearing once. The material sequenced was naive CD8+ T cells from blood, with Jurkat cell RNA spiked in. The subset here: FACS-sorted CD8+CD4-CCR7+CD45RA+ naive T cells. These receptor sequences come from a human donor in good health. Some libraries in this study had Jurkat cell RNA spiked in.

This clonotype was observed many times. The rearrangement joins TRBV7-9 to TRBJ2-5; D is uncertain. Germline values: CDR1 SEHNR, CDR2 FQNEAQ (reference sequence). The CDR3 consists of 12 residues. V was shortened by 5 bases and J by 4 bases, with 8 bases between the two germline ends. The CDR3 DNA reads TGTGCCAGCAGCGACATGCGAGAGACCCAGTACTTC. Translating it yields CASSDMRETQYF.

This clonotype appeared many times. DNA for the CDR3: TGCAGTGCTTCGTCGACAGACTCCTACGAGCAGTACTTC. Its protein product is CSASSTDSYEQYF. V usage is TRBV20-1 and J usage is TRBJ2-7, with D tentatively TRBD1 (5 bases). With 5 bases removed from V and 0 bases from J, the gap between germline ends came to 11 bases. This CDR3 region has 13 residues. From germline, CDR1 is DFQATT and CDR2 SNEGSKA (reference sequence).

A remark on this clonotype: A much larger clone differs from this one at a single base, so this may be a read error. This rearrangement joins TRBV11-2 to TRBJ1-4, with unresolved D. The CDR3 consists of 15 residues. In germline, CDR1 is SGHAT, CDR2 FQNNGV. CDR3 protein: CASSSPLKANEKPFF. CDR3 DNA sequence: TGTGCCAGCAGCTCGCCTTTGAAAGCTAATGAAAAACCGTTTTTT. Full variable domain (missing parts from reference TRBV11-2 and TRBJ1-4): EAGVAQSPRYKIIEKRQSVAFWCNPISGHATLYWYQQILGQGPKLLIQFQNNGVVDDSQLPKDRFSAERLKGVDSTLKIQPAKLEDSAVYLCASSSPLKANEKPFFGSGTQLSVL.

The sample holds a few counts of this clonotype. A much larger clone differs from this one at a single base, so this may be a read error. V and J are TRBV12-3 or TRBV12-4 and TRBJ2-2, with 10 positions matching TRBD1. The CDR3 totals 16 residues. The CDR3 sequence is CACSPYGTGEVGELFF. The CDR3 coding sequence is TGTGCCTGCAGTCCCTACGGGACAGGGGAGGTCGGGGAGCTGTTTTTT.

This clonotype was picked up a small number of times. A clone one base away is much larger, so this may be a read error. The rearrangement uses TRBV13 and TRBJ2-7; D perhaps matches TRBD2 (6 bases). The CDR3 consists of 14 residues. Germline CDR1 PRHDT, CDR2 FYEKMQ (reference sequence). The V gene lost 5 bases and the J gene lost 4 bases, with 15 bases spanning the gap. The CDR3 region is CASSLGGIAYEQYF. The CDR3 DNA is TGTGCCAGCAGCCTCGGAGGGATCGCGTACGAGCAGTACTTC.

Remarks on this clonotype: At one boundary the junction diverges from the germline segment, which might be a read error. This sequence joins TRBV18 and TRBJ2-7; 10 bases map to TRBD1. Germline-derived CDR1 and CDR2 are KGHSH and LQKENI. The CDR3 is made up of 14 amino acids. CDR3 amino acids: CASSPGTGAYERYF. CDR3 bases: TGTGCCAGCTCACCGGGGACAGGGGCCTACGAGCGGTACTTC.

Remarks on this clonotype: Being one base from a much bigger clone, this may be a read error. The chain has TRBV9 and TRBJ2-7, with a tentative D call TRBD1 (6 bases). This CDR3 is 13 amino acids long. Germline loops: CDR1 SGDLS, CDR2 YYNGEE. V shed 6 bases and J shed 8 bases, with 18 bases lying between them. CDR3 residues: CASNSGVSHKQYF. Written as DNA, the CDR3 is TGTGCCAGCAACTCAGGGGTAAGCCACAAGCAGTACTTC.

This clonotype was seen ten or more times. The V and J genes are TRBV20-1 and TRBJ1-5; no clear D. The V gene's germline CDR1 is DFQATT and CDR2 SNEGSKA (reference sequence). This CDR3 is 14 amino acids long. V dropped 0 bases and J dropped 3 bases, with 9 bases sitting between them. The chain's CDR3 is CSARDPGPNQPQHF. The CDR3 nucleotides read TGCAGTGCTAGAGATCCTGGGCCCAATCAGCCCCAGCATTTT.

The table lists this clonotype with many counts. As DNA, the CDR3 is TGTGCCAGCAGAGGACAGGGCCCATACGAGCAGTACTTC. This codes for CASRGQGPYEQYF. This chain uses TRBV6-2 or TRBV6-3 with TRBJ2-7, with 8 bases fitting TRBD1. The ends lost 6 bases at V and 4 bases at J; junction bases unmatched: 5. The CDR3 covers 13 residues. Per germline, CDR1 MNHEY and CDR2 SVGEGT.

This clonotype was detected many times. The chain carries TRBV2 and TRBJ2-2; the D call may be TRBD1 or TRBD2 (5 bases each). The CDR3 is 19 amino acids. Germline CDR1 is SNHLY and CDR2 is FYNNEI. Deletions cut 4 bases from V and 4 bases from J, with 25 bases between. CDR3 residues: CASSAPAGTGAISTGELFF. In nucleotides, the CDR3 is TGTGCCAGCAGTGCTCCCGCCGGGACGGGCGCCATCTCCACCGGGGAGCTGTTTTTT.